This T cell receptor (beta chain) derives from a study of blood T cell repertoires in COVID-19. Background on the study: Samples taken during acute and convalescent COVID-19 were collected in the United States, Italy and Spain. In each case, the material was cDNA or gDNA derived from T cells, B-cell-depleted T cells, or PBMCs.

The protocol was immunoSEQ multiplex PCR, while the TCRdb copy is restricted to in-frame clones and leaves out a portion. This table has 250,000 to 300,000 clones, about nine tenths appearing once. This CDR3 region has 15 residues. Trimming took 5 bases from V and 5 from J; bases not matched to a gene: 2. Germline CDR1 is MNHEY and CDR2 is SVGAGI. This TCR came from a woman in her 30s with COVID-19, enrolled during active disease. Sequenced material: peripheral blood. The V gene is TRBV6-5, the J gene TRBJ2-5; the match to TRBD2 covers 16 bases. The CDR3: CASSLGLAGGETQYF. CDR3 in DNA: TGTGCCAGCAGTCTGGGACTAGCGGGGGGGGAGACCCAGTACTTC.